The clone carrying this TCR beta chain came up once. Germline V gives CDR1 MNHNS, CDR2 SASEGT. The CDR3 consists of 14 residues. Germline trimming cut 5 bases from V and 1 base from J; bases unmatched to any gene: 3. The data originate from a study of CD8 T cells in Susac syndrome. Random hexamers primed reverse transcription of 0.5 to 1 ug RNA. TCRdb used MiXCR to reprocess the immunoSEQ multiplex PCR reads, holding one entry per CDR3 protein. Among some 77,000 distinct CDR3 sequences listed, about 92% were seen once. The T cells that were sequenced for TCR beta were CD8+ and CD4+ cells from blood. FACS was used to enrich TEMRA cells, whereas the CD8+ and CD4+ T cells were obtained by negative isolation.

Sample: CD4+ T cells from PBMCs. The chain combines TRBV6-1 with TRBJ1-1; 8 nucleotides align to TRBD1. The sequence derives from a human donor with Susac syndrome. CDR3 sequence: CASSTGGRNTEAFF. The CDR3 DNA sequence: TGTGCCAGCAGTACAGGGGGACGGAACACTGAAGCTTTCTTT.